The 10 T cell receptor beta chains in this list originate from one sample, sequenced in a study of OX40 agonist ivuxolimab in advanced cancers. Assay used: immunoSEQ multiplex PCR; TCRdb lists only in-frame clones, some missing. Among around 76,000 clones, 86% were seen once, and the ten largest hold over 2.5%. The sequencing used CD4+ or CD8+ T cells sorted from blood, collected in a trial of the OX40 agonist ivuxolimab. These receptors all stem from an adult with an advanced solid tumor such as melanoma, head and neck, liver or kidney cancer.

This chain connects TRBV7-2 to TRBJ2-1, with 7 bases fitting TRBD2. The V gene end was trimmed by 1 base and the J gene end by 2 bases; junction bases not matched to a gene: 2. The CDR3 spans 15 residues. Germline V CDR1 and CDR2: SGHTA, FQGNSA. The CDR3 DNA is TGTGCCAGCAGCTTAGGGGCGGGGGCCTACAATGAGCAGTTCTTC. Its protein is CASSLGAGAYNEQFF.

The chain has TRBV11-2 and TRBJ2-7; D tentatively fits TRBD1 or TRBD2 (7 bases each). The CDR3 spans 15 residues. V lost 3 bases and J lost 2, with 14 bases in between. The V gene's germline CDR1 is SGHAT and CDR2 FQNNGV. The CDR3 DNA follows: TGTGCCAGCAGCTTGGGTCAGGGGGGGACCTACGAGCAGTACTTC. Protein: CASSLGQGGTYEQYF.

This rearrangement joins TRBV29-1 to TRBJ1-5; D is possibly TRBD1 (5 bases). Looked up from germline, CDR1 is SQVTM and CDR2 is ANQGSEA. This CDR3 comprises 12 residues. The CDR3 loop is CVVGDSNQPQHF. The CDR3 DNA follows: TGCGTGGTGGGGGACAGCAATCAGCCCCAGCATTTT.

This clone was seen a few times. The chain employs TRBV10-1 and TRBJ1-2, with TRBD1 matching 10 bases. The CDR3 totals 13 residues. The trim removed 6 bases at V and 6 bases at J, leaving 4 bases unmatched. Germline loops: CDR1 WNHNN, CDR2 SYGVQD (reference sequence). The CDR3 DNA follows: TGCGCCAGCAGCCGGGACAGGGGAAATGGCTACACCTTC. Protein: CASSRDRGNGYTF.

J is TRBJ2-5 and V is TRBV5-1; D is unclear. The V gene lost 2 bases and the J gene lost 5 bases, with 10 bases spanning the gap. Per germline, CDR1 SGHRS and CDR2 YFSETQ. The CDR3 is made up of 13 amino acids. CDR3 in amino acids: CASSFSISETQYF. The DNA of the CDR3 is TGCGCCAGCAGCTTTTCGATATCGGAGACCCAGTACTTC.

The V call is TRBV7-2, the J call TRBJ1-5; no definite D call. Trimming left V 0 bases short and J 5 bases short, with 5 bases between. CDR1 is SGHTA and CDR2 is FQGNSA in the germline V gene. The CDR3 extends over 13 amino acids. CDR3: CASSLANHQPQHF. The CDR3 nucleotides are TGTGCCAGCAGCTTAGCGAATCATCAGCCCCAGCATTTT.

The V and J genes are TRBV9 and TRBJ1-5; D not certain. CDR1 SGDLS and CDR2 YYNGEE come from the germline V gene. Trimming left V 4 bases short and J 4 bases short, with 15 bases between. This CDR3 has 15 residues. The CDR3 protein is CASSPPGRENQPQHF. The DNA for the CDR3 is TGTGCCAGCAGCCCCCCGGGCCGTGAAAATCAGCCCCAGCATTTT.

The chain combines TRBV6-5 with TRBJ2-7; 9 bases align to TRBD2. The CDR3 length is 13 residues. The trim removed 8 bases at V and 4 bases at J, leaving 6 bases unmatched. Germline assignment: CDR1 MNHEY and CDR2 SVGAGI. The CDR3 reads CASVAGGSYEQYF. The DNA for the CDR3 is TGTGCCAGCGTTGCGGGGGGGAGTTACGAGCAGTACTTC.

The chain employs TRBV30 and TRBJ1-4, with D hard to call. Germline V gene data show CDR1 as GTSNPN and CDR2 as SVGIG (reference sequence). V was shortened by 3 bases and J by 5 bases, with 16 bases between the two germline ends. The CDR3 is made up of 15 amino acids. The CDR3 reads CAWRADGEANEKLFF. CDR3 nucleotide sequence: TGTGCCTGGAGGGCCGACGGGGAAGCAAATGAAAAACTGTTTTTT.

This sequence joins TRBV7-3 and TRBJ1-4, with unresolved D. V was cut by 5 bases and J by 4 bases, with 14 bases left in between. This CDR3 contains 15 residues. Germline CDR1 and CDR2: SGHTA and FQGTGA. The CDR3 is CASSTHQTRNEKLFF. The CDR3 region has the DNA TGTGCCAGCAGCACCCACCAGACCCGTAATGAAAAACTGTTTTTT.